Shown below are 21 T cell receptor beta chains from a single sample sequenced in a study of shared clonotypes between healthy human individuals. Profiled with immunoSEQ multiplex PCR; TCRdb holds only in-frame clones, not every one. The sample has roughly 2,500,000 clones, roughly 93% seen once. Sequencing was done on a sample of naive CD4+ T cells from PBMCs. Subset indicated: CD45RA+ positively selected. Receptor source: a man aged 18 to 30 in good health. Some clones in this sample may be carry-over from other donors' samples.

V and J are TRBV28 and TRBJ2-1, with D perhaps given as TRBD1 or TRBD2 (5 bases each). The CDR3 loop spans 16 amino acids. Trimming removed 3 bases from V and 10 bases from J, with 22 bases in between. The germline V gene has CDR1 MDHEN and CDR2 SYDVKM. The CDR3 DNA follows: TGTGCCAGCAGTTTTCATGCTATTACTAGGGACGGGGAGCAGTTCTTC. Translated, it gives CASSFHAITRDGEQFF.

CDR3 region: CASRKGGSYNEQFF. The CDR3 nucleotides read TGTGCCAGCAGGAAAGGGGGGTCCTACAATGAGCAGTTCTTC. This chain uses TRBV6-5 with TRBJ2-1; D is tentatively TRBD1 or TRBD2 (6 bases each). The CDR3 has 14 amino acids. Per germline, CDR1 MNHEY and CDR2 SVGAGI. V was cut by 6 bases and J by 1 base, with 10 bases left in between.

CDR3 bases: TGTGCCAGCCAGCAGCTAGGCCTCGCAAATGAGCAGTTCTTC. This sequence encodes CASQQLGLANEQFF. The V call is TRBV27, the J call TRBJ2-1; D is ambiguous. Looked up from germline, CDR1 is MNHEY and CDR2 is SMNVEV (reference sequence). The CDR3 sequence is 14 residues long. V was clipped by 8 bases and J by 7 bases, with 18 bases between them.

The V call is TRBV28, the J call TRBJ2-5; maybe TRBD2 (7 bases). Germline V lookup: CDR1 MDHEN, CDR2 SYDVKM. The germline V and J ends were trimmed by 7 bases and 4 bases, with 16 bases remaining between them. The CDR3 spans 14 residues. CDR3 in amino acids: CASNVGGAGETQYF. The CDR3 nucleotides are TGTGCCAGCAACGTAGGGGGGGCGGGAGAGACCCAGTACTTC.

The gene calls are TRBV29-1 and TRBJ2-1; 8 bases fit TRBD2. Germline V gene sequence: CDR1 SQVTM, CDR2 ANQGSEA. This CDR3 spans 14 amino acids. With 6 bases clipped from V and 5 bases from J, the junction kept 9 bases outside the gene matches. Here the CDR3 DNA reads TGCAGCGTGATACAAGCGGGAGCCCACAATGAGCAGTTCTTC. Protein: CSVIQAGAHNEQFF.

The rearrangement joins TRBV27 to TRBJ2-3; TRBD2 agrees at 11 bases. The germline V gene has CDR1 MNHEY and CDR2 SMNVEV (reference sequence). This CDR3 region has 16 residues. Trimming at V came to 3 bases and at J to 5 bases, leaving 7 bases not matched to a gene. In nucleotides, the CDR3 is TGTGCCAGCAGTTTTGTTTCACTAGCGGGAGAAGATACGCAGTATTTT. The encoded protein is CASSFVSLAGEDTQYF.

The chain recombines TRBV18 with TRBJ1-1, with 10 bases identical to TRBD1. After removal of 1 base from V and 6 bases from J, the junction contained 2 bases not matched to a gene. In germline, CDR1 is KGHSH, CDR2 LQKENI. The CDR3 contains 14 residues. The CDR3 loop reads CASSPLGTGAEAFF. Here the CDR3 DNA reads TGTGCCAGCTCACCACTAGGGACAGGGGCTGAAGCTTTCTTT.

This CDR3 reads CASSSETSALSYNEQFF. The CDR3 DNA sequence: TGTGCCAGCAGCTCCGAGACTAGCGCCCTCTCCTACAATGAGCAGTTCTTC. The rearrangement links TRBV5-4 to TRBJ2-1; 8 bases map to TRBD2. Germline lookup yields CDR1 SGHNT and CDR2 YYREEE (reference sequence). The CDR3 length is 17 residues. Losses at the gene ends were 3 bases for V and 0 bases for J; bases not matched to a gene: 8.

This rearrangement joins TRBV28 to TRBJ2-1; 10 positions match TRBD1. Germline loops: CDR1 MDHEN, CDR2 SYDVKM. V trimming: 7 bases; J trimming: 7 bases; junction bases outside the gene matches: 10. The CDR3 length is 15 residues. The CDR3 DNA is TGTGCCAGCACCGATGACAGGGGGCAGGGAAATGAGCAGTTCTTC. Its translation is CASTDDRGQGNEQFF.

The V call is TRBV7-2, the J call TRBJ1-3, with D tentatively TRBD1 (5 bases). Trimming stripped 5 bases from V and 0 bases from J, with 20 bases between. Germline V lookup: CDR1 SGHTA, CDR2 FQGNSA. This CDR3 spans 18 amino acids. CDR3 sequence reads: CASSHPQGRGSSGNTIYF. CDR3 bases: TGTGCCAGCAGCCACCCCCAAGGAAGGGGAAGCTCTGGAAACACCATATATTTT.

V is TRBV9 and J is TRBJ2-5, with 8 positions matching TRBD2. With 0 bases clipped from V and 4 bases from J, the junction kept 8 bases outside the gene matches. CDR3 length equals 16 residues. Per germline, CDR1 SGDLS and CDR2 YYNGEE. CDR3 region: CASSVVGSGMAETQYF. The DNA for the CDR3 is TGTGCCAGCAGCGTAGTTGGTAGCGGGATGGCAGAGACCCAGTACTTC.

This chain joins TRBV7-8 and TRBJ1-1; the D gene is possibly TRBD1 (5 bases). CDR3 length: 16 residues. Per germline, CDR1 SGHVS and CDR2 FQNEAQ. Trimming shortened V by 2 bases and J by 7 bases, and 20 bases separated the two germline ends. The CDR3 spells CASSLSSGTVLFEAFF. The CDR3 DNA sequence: TGTGCCAGCAGCTTATCATCAGGGACCGTTTTATTTGAAGCTTTCTTT.

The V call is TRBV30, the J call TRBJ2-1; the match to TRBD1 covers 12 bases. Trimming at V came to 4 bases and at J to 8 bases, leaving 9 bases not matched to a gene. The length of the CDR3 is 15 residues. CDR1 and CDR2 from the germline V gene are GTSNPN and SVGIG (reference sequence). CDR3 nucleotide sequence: TGTGCCTGGAAACCGGGACAGGGGGCGTTCGATGAGCAGTTCTTC. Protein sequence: CAWKPGQGAFDEQFF.

The CDR3 sequence: CASSLARQNTEAFF. DNA of the CDR3: TGTGCCAGCAGCTTAGCCCGCCAGAACACTGAAGCTTTCTTT. The chain combines TRBV7-8 with TRBJ1-1; no reliable D call. This CDR3 contains 14 residues. Germline-derived CDR1 and CDR2 are SGHVS and FQNEAQ. Trimming removed 0 bases at V and 1 base at J, with 6 bases between.

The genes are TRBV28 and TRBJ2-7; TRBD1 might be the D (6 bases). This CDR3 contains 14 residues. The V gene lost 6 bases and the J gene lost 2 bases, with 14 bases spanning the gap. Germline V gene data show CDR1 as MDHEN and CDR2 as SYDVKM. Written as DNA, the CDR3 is TGTGCCAGCAGAAACAGGGCTCCCCCCTACGAGCAGTACTTC. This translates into CASRNRAPPYEQYF.

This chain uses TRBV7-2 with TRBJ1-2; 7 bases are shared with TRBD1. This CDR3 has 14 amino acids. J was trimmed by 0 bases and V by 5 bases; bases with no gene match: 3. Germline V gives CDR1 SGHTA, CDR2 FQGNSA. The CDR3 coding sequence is TGTGCCAGCAGCGCGGGACAGCCTAACTATGGCTACACCTTC. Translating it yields CASSAGQPNYGYTF.

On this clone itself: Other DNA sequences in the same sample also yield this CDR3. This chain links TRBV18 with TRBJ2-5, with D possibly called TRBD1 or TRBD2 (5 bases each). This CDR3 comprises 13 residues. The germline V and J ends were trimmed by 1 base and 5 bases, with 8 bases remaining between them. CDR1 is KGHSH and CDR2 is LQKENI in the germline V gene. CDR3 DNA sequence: TGTGCCAGCTCACCACTTGAGGGGGAGACCCAGTACTTC. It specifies CASSPLEGETQYF.

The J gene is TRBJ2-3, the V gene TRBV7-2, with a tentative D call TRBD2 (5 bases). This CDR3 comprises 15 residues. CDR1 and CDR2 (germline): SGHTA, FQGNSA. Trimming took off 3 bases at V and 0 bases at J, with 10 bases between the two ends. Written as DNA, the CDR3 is TGTGCCAGCAGCTTCCAGCGGTCTAGCACAGATACGCAGTATTTT. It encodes CASSFQRSSTDTQYF.

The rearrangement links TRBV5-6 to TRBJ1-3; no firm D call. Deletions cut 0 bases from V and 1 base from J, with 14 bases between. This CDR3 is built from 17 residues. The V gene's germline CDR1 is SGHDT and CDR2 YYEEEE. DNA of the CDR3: TGTGCCAGCAGCTTGGCCCCACGAGGCGCGTCTGGAAACACCATATATTTT. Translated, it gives CASSLAPRGASGNTIYF.

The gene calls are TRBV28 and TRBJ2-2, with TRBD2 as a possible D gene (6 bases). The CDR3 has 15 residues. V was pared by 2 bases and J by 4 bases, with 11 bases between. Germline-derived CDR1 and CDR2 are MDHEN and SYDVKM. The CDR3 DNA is TGTGCCAGCAGTTTAGCGGGATTGAGCACCGGGGAGCTGTTTTTT. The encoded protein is CASSLAGLSTGELFF.

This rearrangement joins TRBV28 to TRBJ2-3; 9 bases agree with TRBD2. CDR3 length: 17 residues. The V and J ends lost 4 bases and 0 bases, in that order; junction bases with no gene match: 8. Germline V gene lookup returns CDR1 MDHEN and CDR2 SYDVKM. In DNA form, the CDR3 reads TGTGCCAGCAGTTCCGTCCTAGCGGGAACTAGCACAGATACGCAGTATTTT. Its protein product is CASSSVLAGTSTDTQYF.